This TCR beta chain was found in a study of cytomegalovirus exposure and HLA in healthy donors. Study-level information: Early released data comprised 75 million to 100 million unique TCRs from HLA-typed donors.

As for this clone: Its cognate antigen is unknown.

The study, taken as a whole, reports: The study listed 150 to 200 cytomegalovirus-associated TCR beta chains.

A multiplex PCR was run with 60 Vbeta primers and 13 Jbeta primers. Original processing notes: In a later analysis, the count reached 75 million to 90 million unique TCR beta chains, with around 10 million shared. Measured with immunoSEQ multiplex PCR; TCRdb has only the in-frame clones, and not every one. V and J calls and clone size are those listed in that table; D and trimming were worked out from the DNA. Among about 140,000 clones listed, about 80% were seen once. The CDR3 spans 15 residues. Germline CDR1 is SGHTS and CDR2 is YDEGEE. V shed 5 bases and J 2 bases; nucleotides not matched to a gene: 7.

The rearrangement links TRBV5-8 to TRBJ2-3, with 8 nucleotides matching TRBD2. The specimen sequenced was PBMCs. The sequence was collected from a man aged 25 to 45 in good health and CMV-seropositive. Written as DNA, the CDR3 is TGTGCCAGCAGACCGGAGCGGGGGCACACAGATACGCAGTATTTT. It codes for CASRPERGHTDTQYF.